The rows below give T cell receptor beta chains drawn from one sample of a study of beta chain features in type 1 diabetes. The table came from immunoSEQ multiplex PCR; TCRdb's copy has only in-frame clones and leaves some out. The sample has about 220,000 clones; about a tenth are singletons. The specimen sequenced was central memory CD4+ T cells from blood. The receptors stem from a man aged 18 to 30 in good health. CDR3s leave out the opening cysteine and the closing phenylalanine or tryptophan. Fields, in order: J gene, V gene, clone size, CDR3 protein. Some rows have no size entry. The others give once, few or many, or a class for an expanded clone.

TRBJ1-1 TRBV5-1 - ASSLGHGGTEAF
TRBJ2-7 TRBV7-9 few ASSLDVYEQY
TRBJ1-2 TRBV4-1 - ASSQDTSRGYGYT
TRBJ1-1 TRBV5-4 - ASSRGDRREAF
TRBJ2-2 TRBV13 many ASRRVGRASTGELF
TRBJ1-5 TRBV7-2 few ASSPSLTGYSNQPQH
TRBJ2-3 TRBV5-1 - ASSLATSAYTDTQY
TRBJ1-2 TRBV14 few ASSQDLLYGYT
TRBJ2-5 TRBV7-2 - ASSLGVIKETQY
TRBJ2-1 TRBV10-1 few ASMGPGNYNEQF
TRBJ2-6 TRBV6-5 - ASSGQGSGANVLT
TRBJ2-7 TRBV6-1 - ASKMTGTAYEQY
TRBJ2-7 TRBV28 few ASSFRAGRYEQY
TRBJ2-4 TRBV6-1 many ASSESSRGNIQY
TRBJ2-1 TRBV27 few ASRARRGPNEQF
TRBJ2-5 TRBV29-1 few SPRYQETQY
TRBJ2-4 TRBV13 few ASRKIGEGNIQY
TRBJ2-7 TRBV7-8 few ASSFGGPGVSYEQY
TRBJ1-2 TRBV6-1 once ASRKMAGDYYGYT
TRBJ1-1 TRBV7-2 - ASSFQTRRGTEAF
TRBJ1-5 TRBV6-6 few AISAQGNQPQH
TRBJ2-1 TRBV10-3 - ASKGSYNEQF
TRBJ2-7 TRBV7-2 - ASSLAAGHEQY
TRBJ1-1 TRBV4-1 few ASSHPVGTGAAEAF
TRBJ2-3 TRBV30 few AWRTGTGSVNTQY
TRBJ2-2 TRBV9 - ASSVASGGPGGNGELF
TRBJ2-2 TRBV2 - ASSVTNTGELF
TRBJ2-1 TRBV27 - ASSPTRRNEQF
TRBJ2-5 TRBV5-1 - ASSLVGRETQY
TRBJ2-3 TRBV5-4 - ASSDPRDRGTDTQY
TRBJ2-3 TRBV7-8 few ASSREGRGTDTQY
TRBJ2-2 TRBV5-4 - ASSPYGQPTGELF
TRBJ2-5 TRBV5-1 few ASSQGNILRYQETQY
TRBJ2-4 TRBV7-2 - ASSPGGQSVQY
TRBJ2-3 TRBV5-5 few ASSWDRGRVENTQY
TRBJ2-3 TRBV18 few ASSPPSLSTDTQY
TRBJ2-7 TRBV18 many ASSPTDRGEQY
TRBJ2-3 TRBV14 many ASSSGGRSTDTQY
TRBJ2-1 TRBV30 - ASATGRAEQF
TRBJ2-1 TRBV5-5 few ASSLAPGTHYNEQF
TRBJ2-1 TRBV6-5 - ASSYGSSSYNEQF
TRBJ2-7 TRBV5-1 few ASSLPGTASEQY
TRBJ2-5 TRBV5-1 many ASSTTGTVRETQY
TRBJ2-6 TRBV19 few ASSIESVGTAGANVLT
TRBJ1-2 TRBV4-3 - ASSQAHSGGGGYT